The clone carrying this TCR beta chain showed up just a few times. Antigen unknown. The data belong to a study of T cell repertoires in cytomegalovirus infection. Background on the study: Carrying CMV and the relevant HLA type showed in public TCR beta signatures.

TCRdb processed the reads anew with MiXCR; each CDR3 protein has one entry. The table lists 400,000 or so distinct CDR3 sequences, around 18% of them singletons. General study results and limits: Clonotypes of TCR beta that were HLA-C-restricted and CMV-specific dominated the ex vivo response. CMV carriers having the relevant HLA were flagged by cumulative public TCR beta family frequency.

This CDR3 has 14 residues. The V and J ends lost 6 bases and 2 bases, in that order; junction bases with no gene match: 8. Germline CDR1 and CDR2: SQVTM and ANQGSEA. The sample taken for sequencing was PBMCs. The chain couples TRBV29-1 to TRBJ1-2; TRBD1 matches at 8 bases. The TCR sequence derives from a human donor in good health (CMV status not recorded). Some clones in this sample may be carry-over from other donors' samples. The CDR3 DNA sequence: TGCAGCGTCCTTGGGACAGGCGTCAACTATGGCTACACCTTC. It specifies CSVLGTGVNYGYTF.